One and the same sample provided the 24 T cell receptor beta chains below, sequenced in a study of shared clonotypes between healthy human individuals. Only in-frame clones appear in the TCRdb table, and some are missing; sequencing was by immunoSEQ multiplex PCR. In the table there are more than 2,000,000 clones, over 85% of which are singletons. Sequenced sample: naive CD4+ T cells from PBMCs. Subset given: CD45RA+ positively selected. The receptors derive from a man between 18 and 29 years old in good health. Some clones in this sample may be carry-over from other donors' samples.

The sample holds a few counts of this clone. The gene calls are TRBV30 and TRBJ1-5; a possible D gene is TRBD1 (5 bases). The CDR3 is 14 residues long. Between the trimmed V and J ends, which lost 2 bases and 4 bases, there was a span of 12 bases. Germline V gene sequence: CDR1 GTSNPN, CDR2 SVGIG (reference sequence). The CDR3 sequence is CAWSLVGRNQPQHF. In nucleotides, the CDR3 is TGTGCCTGGAGTCTTGTGGGGCGAAATCAGCCCCAGCATTTT.

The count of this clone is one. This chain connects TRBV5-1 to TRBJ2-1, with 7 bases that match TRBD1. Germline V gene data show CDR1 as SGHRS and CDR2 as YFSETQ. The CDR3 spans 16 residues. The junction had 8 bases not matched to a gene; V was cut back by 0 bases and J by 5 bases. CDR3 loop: CASSLAKGARDNEQFF. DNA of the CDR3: TGCGCCAGCAGCTTGGCCAAGGGGGCACGGGACAATGAGCAGTTCTTC.

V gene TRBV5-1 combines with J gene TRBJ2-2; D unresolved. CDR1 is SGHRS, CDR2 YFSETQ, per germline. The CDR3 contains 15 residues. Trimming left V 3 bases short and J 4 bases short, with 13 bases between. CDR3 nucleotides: TGCGCCAGCAGCTCCCAAGGTCGAGGCACCGGGGAGCTGTTTTTT. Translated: CASSSQGRGTGELFF.

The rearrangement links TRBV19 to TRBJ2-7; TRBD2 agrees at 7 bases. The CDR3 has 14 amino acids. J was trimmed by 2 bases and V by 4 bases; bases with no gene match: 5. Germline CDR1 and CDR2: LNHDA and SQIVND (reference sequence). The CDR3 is CASSTSGNTYEQYF. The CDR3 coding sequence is TGTGCCAGTAGTACTAGCGGAAACACCTACGAGCAGTACTTC.

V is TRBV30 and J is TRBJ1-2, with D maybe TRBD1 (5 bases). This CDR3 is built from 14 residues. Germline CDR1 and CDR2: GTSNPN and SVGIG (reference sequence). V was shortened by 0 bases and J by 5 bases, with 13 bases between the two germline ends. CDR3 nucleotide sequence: TGTGCCTGGAGTGTGGGCCACTACAGGTATGGCTACACCTTC. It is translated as CAWSVGHYRYGYTF.

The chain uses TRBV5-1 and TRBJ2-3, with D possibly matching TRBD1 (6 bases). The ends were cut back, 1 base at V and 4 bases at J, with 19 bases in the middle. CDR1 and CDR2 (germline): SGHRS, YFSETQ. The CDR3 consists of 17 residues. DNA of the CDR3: TGCGCCAGCAGCTTGACAACAGGGCAGGATTACGCAGATACGCAGTATTTT. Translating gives CASSLTTGQDYADTQYF.

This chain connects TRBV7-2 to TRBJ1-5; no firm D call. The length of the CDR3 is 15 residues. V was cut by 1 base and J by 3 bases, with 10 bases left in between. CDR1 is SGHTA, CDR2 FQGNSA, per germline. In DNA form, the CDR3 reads TGTGCCAGCAGCTTAGAGGTCGGCAACAATCAGCCCCAGCATTTT. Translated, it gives CASSLEVGNNQPQHF.

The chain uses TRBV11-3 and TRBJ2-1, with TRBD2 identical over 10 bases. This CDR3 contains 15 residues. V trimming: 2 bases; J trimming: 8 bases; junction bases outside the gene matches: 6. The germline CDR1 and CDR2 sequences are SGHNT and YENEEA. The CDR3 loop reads CASSLSSGRTDEQFF. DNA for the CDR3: TGTGCCAGCAGCTTAAGTAGCGGGAGGACGGATGAGCAGTTCTTC.

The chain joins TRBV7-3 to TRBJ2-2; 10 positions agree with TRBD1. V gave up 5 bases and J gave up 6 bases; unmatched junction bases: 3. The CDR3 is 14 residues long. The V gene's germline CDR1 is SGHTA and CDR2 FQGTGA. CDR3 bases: TGTGCCAGCAGCCCCGGACAGGGGGCCGGGGAGCTGTTTTTT. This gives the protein CASSPGQGAGELFF.

CDR3 sequence (DNA): TGTGCCAGCAGTCGGAAGGACAGGGGGAATGAAAAACTGTTTTTT. It translates to CASSRKDRGNEKLFF. V usage is TRBV5-6 and J usage is TRBJ1-4; 10 nucleotides line up with TRBD1. The ends lost 5 bases at V and 5 bases at J; junction bases unmatched: 6. This CDR3 region has 15 residues. Germline loops: CDR1 SGHDT, CDR2 YYEEEE.

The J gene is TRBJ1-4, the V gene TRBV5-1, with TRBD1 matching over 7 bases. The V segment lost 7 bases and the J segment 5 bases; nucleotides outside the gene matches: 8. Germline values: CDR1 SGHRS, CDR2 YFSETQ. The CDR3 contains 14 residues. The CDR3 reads CASGKTGTNEKLFF. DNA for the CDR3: TGCGCCAGCGGGAAGACAGGGACAAATGAAAAACTGTTTTTT.

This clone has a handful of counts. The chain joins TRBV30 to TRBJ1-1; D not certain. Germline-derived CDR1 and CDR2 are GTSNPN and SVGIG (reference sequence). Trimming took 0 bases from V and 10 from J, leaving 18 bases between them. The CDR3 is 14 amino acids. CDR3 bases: TGTGCCTGGAGTGTAGCAGATATGGCGTCTGCAGCTTTCTTT. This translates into CAWSVADMASAAFF. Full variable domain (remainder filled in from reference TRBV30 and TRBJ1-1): SQTIHQWPATLVQPVGSPLSLECTVEGTSNPNLYWYRQAAGRGLQLLFYSVGIGQISSEVPQNLSASRPQDRQFILSSKKLLLSDSGFYLCAWSVADMASAAFFGQGTRLTVV.

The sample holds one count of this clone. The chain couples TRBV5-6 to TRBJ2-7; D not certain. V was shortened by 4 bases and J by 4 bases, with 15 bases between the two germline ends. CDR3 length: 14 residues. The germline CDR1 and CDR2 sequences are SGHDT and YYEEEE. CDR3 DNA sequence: TGTGCCAGCAGCCCGGGCCCCGGTAGTTACGAGCAGTACTTC. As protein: CASSPGPGSYEQYF. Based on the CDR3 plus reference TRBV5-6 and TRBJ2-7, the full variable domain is DAGVTQSPTHLIKTRGQQVTLRCSPKSGHDTVSWYQQALGQGPQFIFQYYEEEERQRGNFPDRFSGHQFPNYSSELNVNALLLGDSALYLCASSPGPGSYEQYFGPGTRLTVT.

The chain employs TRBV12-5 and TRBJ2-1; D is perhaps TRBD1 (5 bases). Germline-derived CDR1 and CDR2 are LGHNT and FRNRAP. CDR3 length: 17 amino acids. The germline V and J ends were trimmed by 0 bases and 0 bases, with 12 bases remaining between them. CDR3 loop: CASGLVLGQLSYNEQFF. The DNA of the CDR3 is TGTGCTAGTGGTTTGGTACTGGGGCAACTCTCCTACAATGAGCAGTTCTTC.

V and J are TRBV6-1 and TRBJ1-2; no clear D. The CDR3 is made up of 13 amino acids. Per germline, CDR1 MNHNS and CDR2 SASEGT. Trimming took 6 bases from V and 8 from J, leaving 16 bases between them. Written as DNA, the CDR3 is TGTGCCAGCAGGCCCGGTGGCAGTATAGGCTACACCTTC. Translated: CASRPGGSIGYTF.

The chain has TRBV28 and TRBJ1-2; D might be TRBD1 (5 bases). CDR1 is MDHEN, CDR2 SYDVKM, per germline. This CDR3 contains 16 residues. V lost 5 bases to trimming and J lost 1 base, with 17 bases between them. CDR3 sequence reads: CASSPLSAGNNYGYTF. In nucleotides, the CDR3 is TGTGCCAGCAGTCCCCTTTCGGCAGGGAATAACTATGGCTACACCTTC.

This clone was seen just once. CDR3 nucleotides: TGTGCCAGCAGCCCATCGGACAGGCGGGATCAGCCCCAGCATTTT. This sequence encodes CASSPSDRRDQPQHF. The chain couples TRBV9 to TRBJ1-5; 7 positions match TRBD1. Germline V CDR1 and CDR2: SGDLS, YYNGEE. Trimming took 4 bases from V and 5 from J; bases not matched to a gene: 9. The CDR3 runs to 15 residues.

This chain's CDR3 is CASSWTSAPEQYF. The CDR3 region has the DNA TGTGCCAGCAGCTGGACTAGCGCACCTGAGCAGTACTTC. The chain links TRBV5-4 to TRBJ2-7, with TRBD2 matching 9 bases. Trimming removed 3 bases from V and 7 bases from J; junction bases left unmatched: 5. The germline V gene encodes CDR1 SGHNT and CDR2 YYREEE (reference sequence). This CDR3 spans 13 amino acids. Supplemented by reference TRBV5-4 and TRBJ2-7, the full variable domain reads ETGVTQSPTHLIKTRGQQVTLRCSSQSGHNTVSWYQQALGQGPQFIFQYYREEENGRGNFPPRFSGLQFPNYSSELNVNALELDDSALYLCASSWTSAPEQYFGPGTRLTVT.

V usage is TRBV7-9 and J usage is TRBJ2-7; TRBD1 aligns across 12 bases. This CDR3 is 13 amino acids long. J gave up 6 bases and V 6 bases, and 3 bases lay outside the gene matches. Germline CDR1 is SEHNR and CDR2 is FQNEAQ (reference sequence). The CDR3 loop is CASSRDRGLEQYF. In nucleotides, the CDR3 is TGTGCCAGCAGTCGGGACAGGGGGCTCGAGCAGTACTTC.

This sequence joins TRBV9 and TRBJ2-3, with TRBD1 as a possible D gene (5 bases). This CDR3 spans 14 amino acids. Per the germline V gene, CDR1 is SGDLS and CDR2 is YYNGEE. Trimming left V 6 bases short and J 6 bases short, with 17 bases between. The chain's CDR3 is CASISRKGLDTQYF. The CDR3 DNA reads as TGTGCCAGCATCTCACGGAAGGGGTTGGATACGCAGTATTTT.

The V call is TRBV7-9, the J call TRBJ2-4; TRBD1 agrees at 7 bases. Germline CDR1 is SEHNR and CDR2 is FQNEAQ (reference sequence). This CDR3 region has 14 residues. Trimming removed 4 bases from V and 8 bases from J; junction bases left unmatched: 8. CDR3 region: CASSSTGVYDIQYF. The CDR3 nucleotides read TGTGCCAGCAGCTCCACAGGGGTATACGACATTCAGTACTTC.

The CDR3 is CASSPSLGGNTIYF. The DNA of the CDR3 is TGTGCCAGCAGCCCATCTCTCGGGGGTAACACCATATATTTT. The rearrangement joins TRBV6-1 to TRBJ1-3; D possibly corresponds to TRBD1 (5 bases). The CDR3 runs 14 residues. CDR1 MNHNS and CDR2 SASEGT come from the germline V gene. The ends were cut back, 6 bases at V and 7 bases at J, with 16 bases in the middle.

The DNA of the CDR3 is TGCGCCAGCAGCTTGGGCCCCGTGGGGGGGAATAATGAAAAACTGTTTTTT. This gives the protein CASSLGPVGGNNEKLFF. The chain uses TRBV5-1 and TRBJ1-4; possibly TRBD1 for D (5 bases). This CDR3 contains 17 residues. Trimming cost V 0 bases and J 4 bases, with 16 bases left between them. Germline lookup yields CDR1 SGHRS and CDR2 YFSETQ.

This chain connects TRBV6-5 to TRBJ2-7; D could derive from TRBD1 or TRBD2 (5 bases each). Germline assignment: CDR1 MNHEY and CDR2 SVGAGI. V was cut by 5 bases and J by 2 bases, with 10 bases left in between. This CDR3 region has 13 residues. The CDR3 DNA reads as TGTGCCAGCAGTACCGGGACGGCCTACGAGCAGTACTTC. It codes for CASSTGTAYEQYF.